The clone carrying this TCR beta chain was counted many times. V dropped 3 bases and J dropped 3 bases, with 13 bases sitting between them. The CDR3 extends over 15 amino acids. Germline-derived CDR1 and CDR2 are SNHLY and FYNNEI. There were no patients who had received any treatment before thyroid surgery. TCRdb reprocessed the PCR reads via MiXCR. The top ten clones hold 8.8% of a sample with some 84,000 clones, around 7.8% of them seen once. This entry is derived from a study of metastatic and nonmetastatic thyroid tumors. The origin of this receptor is a female donor with papillary thyroid cancer or a benign thyroid nodule (not recorded which). Some clones in this sample may be carry-over from other donors' samples. Sequences were obtained from blood. This chain connects TRBV2 to TRBJ2-3; D might be TRBD1 (5 bases). CDR3 DNA sequence: TGTGCCAGCAGTGATGGTTGGGGCGCGACAGATACGCAGTATTTT. It codes for CASSDGWGATDTQYF.